These T cell receptor beta chains were read from a single sample in a study of vaccination and CD4 T cells after COVID-19. TCRdb ran MiXCR on the PCR reads and lists one entry per CDR3 protein. The sample lists more than 13,000 distinct CDR3 sequences; around 60% were seen once. No antigen has been identified for these receptors. Sequenced sample: CD4+ T cells from blood, cultured in vitro. These receptors all stem from a human donor who had recovered from COVID-19. The CDR3 runs from the conserved cysteine through the conserved F or W. Each record gives: J gene, clone size, D gene, V gene, CDR3 DNA, CDR3 protein. D genes are given only for firm matches. Clone size is shown for a subset of rows, as once, few, many or a class of expanded clone.

J: TRBJ2-5
size: .
D: .
V: TRBV24-1
DNA: TGTGCCACCAGTGCCATAGGGACCCAGTACTTC
CDR3: CATSAIGTQYF

J: TRBJ1-6
size: .
D: TRBD1
V: TRBV12-5
DNA: TGTGCTAGTGGTTTAGGAGGAGGACAGGGCTATAATTCACCCCTCCACTTT
CDR3: CASGLGGGQGYNSPLHF

J: TRBJ2-3
size: .
D: .
V: TRBV7-8
DNA: TGTGCCAGCAGCCCTAGGGCGAGGGCCAGGGGTGGAGATACGCAGTATTTT
CDR3: CASSPRARARGGDTQYF

J: TRBJ1-1
size: once
D: TRBD1
V: TRBV28
DNA: TGTGCCACTACGACAGGGAAGGGGAACACTGAAGCTTTCTTT
CDR3: CATTTGKGNTEAFF

J: TRBJ1-2
size: few
D: .
V: TRBV20-1
DNA: TGCAGTGCTGACAGGATTAACTATGGCTACACCTTC
CDR3: CSADRINYGYTF

J: TRBJ2-7
size: few
D: .
V: TRBV10-2
DNA: TGCGCCAGCAGTGACCAGGGGTCCTACGAGCAGTACTTC
CDR3: CASSDQGSYEQYF

J: TRBJ1-2
size: .
D: .
V: TRBV19
DNA: TGTGCCAGTAGACCGGGACATGGAAACTATGGCTACACCTTC
CDR3: CASRPGHGNYGYTF

J: TRBJ2-5
size: .
D: TRBD1
V: TRBV27
DNA: TGTGCCAGCAAGAGGGGACAGGGACAAGAGACCCAGTACTTC
CDR3: CASKRGQGQETQYF

J: TRBJ1-2
size: .
D: .
V: TRBV20-1
DNA: TGCAGTGCCCCCCCGGGGAGCTATGGCTACACCTTC
CDR3: CSAPPGSYGYTF

J: TRBJ1-1
size: .
D: .
V: TRBV21-1
DNA: TGTGCCAGCAGCAAGGCCCCCGGCGATGCTTTCTTT
CDR3: CASSKAPGDAFF

J: TRBJ1-2
size: few
D: .
V: TRBV6-2/TRBV6-3
DNA: TGTGCCAGTAAGAGACAGTCACCAAGGGACTATGGCTACACCTTC
CDR3: CASKRQSPRDYGYTF

J: TRBJ1-5
size: .
D: TRBD1
V: TRBV5-1
DNA: TGCGCCAGCAGCTTGGGGCAGGGGGCCTATCAGCCCCAGCATTTT
CDR3: CASSLGQGAYQPQHF

J: TRBJ1-1
size: .
D: .
V: TRBV28
DNA: TGTGCCAGCAGTCCTCCTGGAGAATGGAACACTGAAGCTTTCTTT
CDR3: CASSPPGEWNTEAFF

J: TRBJ1-6
size: .
D: .
V: TRBV6-5
DNA: TGTGCCAGCAGTTACTCGAATTATTCACCCCTCCACTTT
CDR3: CASSYSNYSPLHF

J: TRBJ1-1
size: few
D: .
V: TRBV11-2
DNA: TGTGCCAGCAGCCCCCGGATCGAGAACACTGAAGCTTTCTTT
CDR3: CASSPRIENTEAFF

J: TRBJ1-2
size: .
D: .
V: TRBV6-5
DNA: TGTGCCAGCAGTTACTCCCTAGTGGACCACTATGGCTACACCTTC
CDR3: CASSYSLVDHYGYTF

J: TRBJ2-2
size: .
D: TRBD2
V: TRBV5-4
DNA: TGTGCCAGCAGCTTGAAACTAGCGGGCGGGGAGCTGTTTTTT
CDR3: CASSLKLAGGELFF

J: TRBJ1-5
size: .
D: .
V: TRBV19
DNA: TGTGCCAGTAGTCTCTCAGGGGAGACCAATCAGCCCCAGCATTTT
CDR3: CASSLSGETNQPQHF

J: TRBJ2-1
size: .
D: .
V: TRBV19
DNA: TGTGCCAGTAGTATAGGGGGGTCTAGTGACACCTACAATGAGCAGTTCTTC
CDR3: CASSIGGSSDTYNEQFF

J: TRBJ2-7
size: .
D: TRBD1
V: TRBV6-1
DNA: TGTGCCACCGGGTCACCACAACAGGGGAGCCACGAGCAGTACTTC
CDR3: CATGSPQQGSHEQYF

J: TRBJ1-3
size: .
D: TRBD1
V: TRBV7-9
DNA: TGTGCCAGCAGCTGGGGACAGGGGAACACCATATATTTT
CDR3: CASSWGQGNTIYF

J: TRBJ1-1
size: .
D: .
V: TRBV2
DNA: TGTGCCAGCAGTGAACTTTCGAAGAGGATGAACACTGAAGCTTTCTTT
CDR3: CASSELSKRMNTEAFF

J: TRBJ2-1
size: .
D: .
V: TRBV15
DNA: TGTGCCACCAGCAGAGATACGGGGACCCGTAGTGAGCAGTTCTTC
CDR3: CATSRDTGTRSEQFF

J: TRBJ2-3
size: .
D: .
V: TRBV7-9
DNA: TGCGCCAGCAGCATTCCCTCAGGGGCTAGCACAGATACGCAGTATTTT
CDR3: CASSIPSGASTDTQYF

J: TRBJ1-1
size: .
D: .
V: TRBV7-9
DNA: TGTGCCAGCAGCTTGAGTAGTGGGGGAAACACTGAAGCTTTCTTT
CDR3: CASSLSSGGNTEAFF